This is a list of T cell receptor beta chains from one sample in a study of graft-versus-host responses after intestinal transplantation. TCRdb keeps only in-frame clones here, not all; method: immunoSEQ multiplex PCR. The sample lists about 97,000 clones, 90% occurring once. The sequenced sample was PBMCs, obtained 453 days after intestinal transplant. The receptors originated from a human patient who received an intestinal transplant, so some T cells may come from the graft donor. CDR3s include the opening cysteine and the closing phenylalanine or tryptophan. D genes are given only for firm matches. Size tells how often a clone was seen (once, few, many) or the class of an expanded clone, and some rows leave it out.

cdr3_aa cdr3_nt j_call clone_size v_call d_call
CASSYSGSEAFF TGTGCCAGCAGTTACTCTGGCAGCGAAGCTTTCTTT TRBJ1-1 . TRBV6-5 .
CASSPGGSNQPQHF TGTGCCAGCAGCCCGGGTGGTAGCAATCAGCCCCAGCATTTT TRBJ1-5 . TRBV11-2 .
CASSTQGAGDSPLHF TGCGCCAGCAGCACACAGGGGGCAGGGGATTCACCCCTCCACTTT TRBJ1-6 . TRBV5-1 TRBD1
CASSPRTGWGTEAFF TGTGCCAGCAGCCCTAGGACAGGGTGGGGCACTGAAGCTTTCTTT TRBJ1-1 . TRBV7-9 TRBD1
CASSQDLGTDVNEKLFF TGCGCCAGCAGCCAAGATCTGGGGACAGACGTTAATGAAAAACTGTTTTTT TRBJ1-4 . TRBV4-1 TRBD1
CASSEYQRLTPLEPQHF TGTGCCAGCAGTGAGTATCAGCGGTTGACGCCTTTGGAGCCCCAGCATTTT TRBJ1-5 . TRBV6-1 .
CASSLGAMSTVEAFF TGTGCCAGCAGCTTAGGGGCCATGTCAACCGTTGAAGCTTTCTTT TRBJ1-1 . TRBV7-9 .
CASMVNTEAFF TGTGCCAGCATGGTCAACACTGAAGCTTTCTTT TRBJ1-1 few TRBV6-1 .
CATSRGVSQETQYF TGTGCCACCAGCCGTGGGGTGTCCCAAGAGACCCAGTACTTC TRBJ2-5 . TRBV15 .
CASSPQGGQASYGYTF TGTGCCAGCAGTCCACAAGGAGGACAGGCCTCTTATGGCTACACCTTC TRBJ1-2 . TRBV6-4 TRBD1
CASSVEENTEAFF TGTGCCAGCAGTGTCGAGGAGAACACTGAAGCTTTCTTT TRBJ1-1 . TRBV6-4 .
CASSWGQATDTQYF TGCGCCAGCAGCTGGGGACAGGCAACAGATACGCAGTATTTT TRBJ2-3 . TRBV5-1 TRBD1
CASSLQQGTNTEAFF TGTGCCAGCAGCTTGCAACAGGGGACGAACACTGAAGCTTTCTTT TRBJ1-1 . TRBV5-4 TRBD1
CASSYATWVGEKLFF TGTGCCAGCAGTTACGCCACTTGGGTTGGGGAAAAACTGTTTTTT TRBJ1-4 . TRBV6-5 .
CAISVGFSGGTNEQFF TGTGCCATCAGTGTCGGTTTTAGCGGGGGGACCAATGAGCAGTTCTTC TRBJ2-1 . TRBV10-3 TRBD2
CASSEGGGSGTEAFF TGTGCCAGCAGTGAAGGGGGGGGGAGCGGGACTGAAGCTTTCTTT TRBJ1-1 . TRBV6-1 .
CASSYAGQGRGYTF TGTGCCAGCAGTTACGCGGGACAGGGCAGGGGCTACACCTTC TRBJ1-2 . TRBV6-5 TRBD1
CASSINLLYPSSYNEQFF TGTGCCAGTAGTATAAACCTCCTTTATCCCAGCTCCTACAATGAGCAGTTCTTC TRBJ2-1 . TRBV19 .
CASSETTGGVDEQFF TGTGCCAGCAGTGAGACGACGGGGGGCGTAGATGAGCAGTTCTTC TRBJ2-1 . TRBV6-1 .
CASPGGPGNTIYF TGTGCCAGCCCGGGGGGACCGGGTAACACCATATATTTT TRBJ1-3 . TRBV7-2 .
CASSLSRVGETQYF TGTGCCAGCAGCTTATCAAGGGTGGGCGAGACCCAGTACTTC TRBJ2-5 . TRBV11-2 .
CASSGSNSPLHF TGTGCCAGCAGCGGGTCTAATTCACCCCTCCACTTT TRBJ1-6 . TRBV6-6 .
CAISESAGSYNEQFF TGTGCCATCAGTGAGTCCGCAGGGTCCTACAATGAGCAGTTCTTC TRBJ2-1 . TRBV10-3 .
CASSPPRGRGTEAFF TGTGCCAGCAGTCCCCCGCGGGGCAGAGGCACTGAAGCTTTCTTT TRBJ1-1 few TRBV28 .
CSVAGQPGEPQHF TGCAGCGTTGCCGGACAGCCAGGGGAGCCCCAGCATTTT TRBJ1-5 . TRBV29-1 .
CASSSRVTGELFF TGTGCCAGCAGCTCCCGGGTCACCGGGGAGCTGTTTTTT TRBJ2-2 once TRBV11-3 .
CASSQDWHRNSYEQYF TGCGCCAGCAGCCAAGATTGGCACAGGAACTCCTACGAGCAGTACTTC TRBJ2-7 once TRBV4-1 .
CASGLSSYNSPLHF TGTGCCAGCGGGTTAAGCTCCTATAATTCACCCCTCCACTTT TRBJ1-6 few TRBV28 .
CASRNTAYGYTF TGTGCCAGCAGGAACACGGCCTATGGCTACACCTTC TRBJ1-2 . TRBV6-5 .
CASSSPDSGNTIYF TGTGCCAGCAGCTCCCCGGACTCTGGAAACACCATATATTTT TRBJ1-3 . TRBV5-4 .
CASSVDGVYTEAFF TGTGCCAGCAGCGTAGATGGAGTTTACACTGAAGCTTTCTTT TRBJ1-1 . TRBV9 .
CASSDSTRSGNTIYF TGTGCCAGCAGTGATTCTACCCGCTCTGGAAACACCATATATTTT TRBJ1-3 . TRBV25-1 .
CASSSTGVANTEAFF TGTGCCAGCAGCTCCACTGGGGTTGCGAACACTGAAGCTTTCTTT TRBJ1-1 once TRBV7-3 .
CASSQAGVGANVLTF TGCGCCAGCAGCCAAGCAGGGGTTGGGGCCAACGTCCTGACTTTC TRBJ2-6 . TRBV4-1 .
CASSRSGVETQYF TGTGCCAGCAGCCGTAGCGGGGTAGAGACCCAGTACTTC TRBJ2-5 . TRBV7-9 TRBD2
CASSLGVPQPQHF TGTGCCAGCAGCTTAGGGGTTCCTCAGCCCCAGCATTTT TRBJ1-5 . TRBV7-6 .
CASHTGTQETQYF TGTGCCAGCCACACCGGTACCCAAGAGACCCAGTACTTC TRBJ2-5 . TRBV5-4 .
CASSPRDNQPQHF TGTGCCAGTAGCCCCAGGGACAATCAGCCCCAGCATTTT TRBJ1-5 . TRBV19 .
CASSYSGPIRGNTIYF TGTGCCAGCAGTTACTCTGGACCGATTCGGGGAAACACCATATATTTT TRBJ1-3 . TRBV6-5 .
CASSDKNIQYF TGTGCCAGCAGCGACAAAAACATTCAGTACTTC TRBJ2-4 . TRBV5-4 .
CASSTDRPFTEAFF TGTGCCAGCTCCACGGACAGACCCTTCACTGAAGCTTTCTTT TRBJ1-1 . TRBV18 .
CASSDKAGGPDTQYF TGTGCCAGCAGTGACAAAGCGGGGGGGCCGGATACGCAGTATTTT TRBJ2-3 . TRBV6-4 TRBD2
CAISEQGRGYEQYF TGTGCCATCAGTGAACAGGGGAGGGGATACGAGCAGTACTTC TRBJ2-7 . TRBV10-3 .
CASNSDTSTDTQYF TGTGCCAGCAACTCGGACACAAGCACAGATACGCAGTATTTT TRBJ2-3 . TRBV5-6 .
CSARAGEQYF TGCAGTGCTAGAGCCGGCGAGCAGTACTTC TRBJ2-7 many TRBV20-1 .
CASSIRQGAGNQPQHF TGTGCCAGTAGTATTCGACAGGGGGCAGGGAATCAGCCCCAGCATTTT TRBJ1-5 . TRBV19 TRBD1
CASSETGVHEQYF TGCGCCAGCAGCGAAACAGGGGTCCACGAGCAGTACTTC TRBJ2-7 . TRBV5-1 TRBD1
CASRGTGAGPQHF TGTGCCAGCAGGGGGACAGGAGCGGGGCCCCAGCATTTT TRBJ1-5 once TRBV2 TRBD1
CASSARGTGNNANYGYTF TGTGCCAGCAGCGCACGAGGGACAGGCAATAACGCCAACTATGGCTACACCTTC TRBJ1-2 . TRBV9 TRBD1
CASRLGQLNTEAFF TGTGCCAGCAGACTAGGACAGTTGAACACTGAAGCTTTCTTT TRBJ1-1 . TRBV6-1 .
CASSDYGYTEAFF TGTGCCAGCAGTGATTACGGGTACACTGAAGCTTTCTTT TRBJ1-1 . TRBV6-1 .
CASRKTGTGLGYTF TGTGCCAGCAGGAAAACCGGGACAGGCCTCGGCTACACCTTC TRBJ1-2 . TRBV27 TRBD1
CASFQGAVGAFF TGTGCCAGCTTTCAGGGGGCCGTCGGCGCTTTCTTT TRBJ1-1 . TRBV2 TRBD1
CASSLGPGQGAGSPLHF TGTGCCAGCAGCTTGGGTCCGGGACAGGGGGCAGGTTCACCCCTCCACTTT TRBJ1-6 . TRBV5-6 TRBD1